This TCR beta chain was documented in a study of CD8 T cells in Susac syndrome. The CDR3 totals 12 residues. The V end was cut by 6 bases, the J end by 8 bases, with 11 bases between. Random-hexamer reverse transcription was applied to about 0.45 to 1 ug RNA. From the immunoSEQ multiplex PCR reads, TCRdb called clonotypes with MiXCR, one entry per CDR3 protein. The sample holds around 190,000 distinct CDR3 sequences, roughly 92% seen once. Negative isolation was applied to CD8+ and CD4+ T cells, and FACS enrichment was applied to TEMRA cells. The chain joins TRBV12-3 or TRBV12-4 to TRBJ2-1; D ambiguous. This sequence originates from a human donor in good health. Sequencing was performed on CD4+ T cells from PBMCs. This chain's CDR3 is CASSFSGDEQFF. The CDR3 DNA reads TGTGCCAGCAGCTTCTCCGGCGATGAGCAGTTCTTC.